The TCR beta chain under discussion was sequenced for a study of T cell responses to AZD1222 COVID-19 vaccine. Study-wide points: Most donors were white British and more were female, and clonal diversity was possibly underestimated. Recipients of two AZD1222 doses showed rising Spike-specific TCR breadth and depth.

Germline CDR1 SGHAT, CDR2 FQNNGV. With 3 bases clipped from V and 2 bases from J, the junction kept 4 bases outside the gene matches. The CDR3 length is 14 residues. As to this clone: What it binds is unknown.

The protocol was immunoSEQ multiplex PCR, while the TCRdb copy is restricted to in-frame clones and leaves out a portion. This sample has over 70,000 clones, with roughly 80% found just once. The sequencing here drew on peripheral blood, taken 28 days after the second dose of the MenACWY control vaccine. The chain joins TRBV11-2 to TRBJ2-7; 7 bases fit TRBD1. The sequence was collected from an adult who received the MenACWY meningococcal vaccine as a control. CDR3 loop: CASSFAQGAYEQYF. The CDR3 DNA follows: TGTGCCAGCAGCTTCGCGCAGGGGGCCTACGAGCAGTACTTC.